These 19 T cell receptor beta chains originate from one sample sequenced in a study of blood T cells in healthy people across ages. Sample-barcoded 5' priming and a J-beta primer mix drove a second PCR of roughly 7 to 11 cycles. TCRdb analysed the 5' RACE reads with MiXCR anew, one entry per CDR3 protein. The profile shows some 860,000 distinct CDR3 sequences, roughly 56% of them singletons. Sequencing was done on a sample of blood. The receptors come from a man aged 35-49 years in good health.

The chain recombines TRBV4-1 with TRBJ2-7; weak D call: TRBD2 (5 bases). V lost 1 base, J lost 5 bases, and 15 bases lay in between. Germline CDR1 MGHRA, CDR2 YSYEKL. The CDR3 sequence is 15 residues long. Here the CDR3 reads CASSQGFSELNEQYF. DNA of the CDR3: TGCGCCAGCAGCCAAGGTTTTAGCGAGTTAAACGAGCAGTACTTC.

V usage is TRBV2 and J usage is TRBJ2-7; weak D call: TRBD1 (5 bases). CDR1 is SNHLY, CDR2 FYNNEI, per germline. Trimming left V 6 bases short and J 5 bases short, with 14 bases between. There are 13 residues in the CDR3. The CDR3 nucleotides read TGTGCCAGCAGAGGCCAGGGTGGGGACGAGCAGTACTTC. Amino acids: CASRGQGGDEQYF. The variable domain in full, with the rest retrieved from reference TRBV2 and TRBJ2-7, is EPEVTQTPSHQVTQMGQEVILRCVPISNHLYFYWYRQILGQKVEFLVSFYNNEISEKSEIFDDQFSVERPDGSNFTLKIRSTKLEDSAMYFCASRGQGGDEQYFGPGTRLTVT.

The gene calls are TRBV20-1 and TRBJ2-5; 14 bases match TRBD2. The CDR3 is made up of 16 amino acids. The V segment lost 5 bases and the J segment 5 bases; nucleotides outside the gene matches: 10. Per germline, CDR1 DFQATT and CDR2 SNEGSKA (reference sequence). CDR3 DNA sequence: TGCAGTGCTTCCTATGGCAGGACTAGCGGGAGGGAGACCCAGTACTTC. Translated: CSASYGRTSGRETQYF.

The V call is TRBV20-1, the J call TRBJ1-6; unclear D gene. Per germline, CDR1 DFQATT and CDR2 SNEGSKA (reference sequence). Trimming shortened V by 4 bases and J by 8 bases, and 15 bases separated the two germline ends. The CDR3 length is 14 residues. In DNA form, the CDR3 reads TGCAGTGCTATGGCCCCGGTTGGAGATTCACCCCTCCACTTT. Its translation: CSAMAPVGDSPLHF.

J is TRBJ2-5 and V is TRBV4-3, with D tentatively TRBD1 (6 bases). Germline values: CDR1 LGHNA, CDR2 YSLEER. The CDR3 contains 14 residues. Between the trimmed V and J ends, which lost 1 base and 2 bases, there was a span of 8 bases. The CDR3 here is CASSQGTVQETQYF. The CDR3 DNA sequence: TGCGCCAGCAGCCAAGGGACAGTGCAAGAGACCCAGTACTTC.

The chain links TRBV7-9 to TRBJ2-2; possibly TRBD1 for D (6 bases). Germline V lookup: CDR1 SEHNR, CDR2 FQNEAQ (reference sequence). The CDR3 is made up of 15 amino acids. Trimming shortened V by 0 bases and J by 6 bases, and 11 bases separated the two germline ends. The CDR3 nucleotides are TGTGCCAGCAGCTTAGCGTCAGGGGCCGCCGGGGAGCTGTTTTTT. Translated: CASSLASGAAGELFF.

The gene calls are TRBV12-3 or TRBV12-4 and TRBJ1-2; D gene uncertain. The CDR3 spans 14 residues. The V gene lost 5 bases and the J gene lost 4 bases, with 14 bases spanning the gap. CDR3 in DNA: TGTGCCAGCAGTCCACTTTTCGACCTCTATGGCTACACCTTC. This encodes CASSPLFDLYGYTF.

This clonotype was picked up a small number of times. The DNA of the CDR3 is TGCGCCAGCAGCCAAGATTCATACTACGAGCAGTACTTC. It specifies CASSQDSYYEQYF. The genes are TRBV4-1 and TRBJ2-7; D is uncertain. Germline V gene data show CDR1 as MGHRA and CDR2 as YSYEKL. Trimming took 0 bases from V and 3 from J, leaving 6 bases between them. The CDR3 loop spans 13 amino acids.

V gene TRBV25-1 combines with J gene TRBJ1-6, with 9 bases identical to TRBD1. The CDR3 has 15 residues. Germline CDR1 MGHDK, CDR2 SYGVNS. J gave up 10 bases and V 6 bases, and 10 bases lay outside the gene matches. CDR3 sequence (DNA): TGTGCCAGCAGAACGCCGGGGACAGGGCCCTCACCCCTCCACTTT. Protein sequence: CASRTPGTGPSPLHF.

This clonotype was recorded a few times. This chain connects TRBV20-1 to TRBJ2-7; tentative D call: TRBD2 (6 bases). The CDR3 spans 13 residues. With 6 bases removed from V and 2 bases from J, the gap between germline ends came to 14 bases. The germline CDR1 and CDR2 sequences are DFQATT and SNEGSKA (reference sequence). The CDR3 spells CSAKLAATYEQYF. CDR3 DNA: TGCAGTGCAAAACTAGCTGCAACCTACGAGCAGTACTTC.

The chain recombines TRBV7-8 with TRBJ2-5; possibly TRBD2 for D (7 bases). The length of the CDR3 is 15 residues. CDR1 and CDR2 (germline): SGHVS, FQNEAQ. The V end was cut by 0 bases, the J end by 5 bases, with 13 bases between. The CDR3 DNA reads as TGTGCCAGCAGCTTAGCGGGGGGGGGCATGGAGACCCAGTACTTC. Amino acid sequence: CASSLAGGGMETQYF.

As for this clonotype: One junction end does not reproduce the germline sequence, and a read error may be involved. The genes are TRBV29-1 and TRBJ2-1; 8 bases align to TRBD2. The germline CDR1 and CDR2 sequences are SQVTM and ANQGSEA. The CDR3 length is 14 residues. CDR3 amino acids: CSVVSGTLYNERFF. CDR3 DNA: TGCAGCGTCGTTAGCGGGACCCTCTACAATGAGCGGTTCTTC.

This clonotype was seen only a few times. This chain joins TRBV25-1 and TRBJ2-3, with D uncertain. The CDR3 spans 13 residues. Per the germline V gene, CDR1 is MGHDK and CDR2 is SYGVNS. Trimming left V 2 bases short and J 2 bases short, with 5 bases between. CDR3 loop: CASSEGLTDTQYF. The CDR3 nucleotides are TGTGCCAGCAGTGAAGGCCTCACAGATACGCAGTATTTT.

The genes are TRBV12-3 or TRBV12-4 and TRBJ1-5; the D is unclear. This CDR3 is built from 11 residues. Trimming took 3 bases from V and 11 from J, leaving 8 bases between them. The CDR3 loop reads CASSFQETQHF. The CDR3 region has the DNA TGTGCCAGCAGTTTCCAAGAGACCCAGCATTTT.

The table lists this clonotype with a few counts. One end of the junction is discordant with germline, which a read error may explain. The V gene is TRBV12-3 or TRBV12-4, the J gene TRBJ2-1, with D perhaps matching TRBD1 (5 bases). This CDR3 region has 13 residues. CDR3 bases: TGTGCCAGCAGTGTAGCCCAGGGAAGTGAGCAGTTCTTC. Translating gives CASSVAQGSEQFF.

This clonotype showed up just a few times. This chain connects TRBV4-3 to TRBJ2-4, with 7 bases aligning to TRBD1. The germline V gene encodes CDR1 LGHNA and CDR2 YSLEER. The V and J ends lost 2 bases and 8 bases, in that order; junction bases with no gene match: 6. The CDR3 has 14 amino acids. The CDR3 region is CASSQRRDSDIQYF. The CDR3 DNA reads TGCGCCAGCAGCCAAAGAAGGGACAGTGACATTCAGTACTTC.

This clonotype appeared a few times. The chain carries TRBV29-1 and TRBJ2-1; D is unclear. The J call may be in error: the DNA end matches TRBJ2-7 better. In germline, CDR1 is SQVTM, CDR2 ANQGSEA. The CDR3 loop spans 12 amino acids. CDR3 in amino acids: CSVDVGIYEQYF. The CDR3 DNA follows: TGCAGCGTTGATGTGGGCATCTACGAGCAGTACTTC.

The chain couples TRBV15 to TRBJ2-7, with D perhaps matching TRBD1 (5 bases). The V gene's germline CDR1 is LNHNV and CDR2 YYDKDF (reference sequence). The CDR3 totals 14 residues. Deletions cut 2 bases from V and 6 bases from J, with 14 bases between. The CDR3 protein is CATSRLVGAAEQYF. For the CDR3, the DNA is TGTGCCACCAGCAGATTAGTTGGGGCGGCCGAGCAGTACTTC. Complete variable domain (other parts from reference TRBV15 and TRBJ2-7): DAMVIQNPRYQVTQFGKPVTLSCSQTLNHNVMYWYQQKSSQAPKLLFHYYDKDFNNEADTPDNFQSRRPNTSFCFLDIRSPGLGDTAMYLCATSRLVGAAEQYFGPGTRLTVT.

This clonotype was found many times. This chain's CDR3 is CASSPIVYMGYTF. CDR3 in DNA: TGTGCCAGCAGTCCTATCGTGTATATGGGCTACACCTTC. V is TRBV12-3 or TRBV12-4 and J is TRBJ1-2, with unresolved D. This CDR3 comprises 13 residues. The V gene lost 5 bases and the J gene lost 8 bases, with 15 bases spanning the gap.